The present T cell receptor beta chain was sequenced within a study of identical twins. With 8 bases removed from V and 4 bases from J, the gap between germline ends came to 8 bases. The germline V gene has CDR1 LNHDA and CDR2 SQIVND (reference sequence). This CDR3 has 12 amino acids. TCRdb used MiXCR to reprocess the 5' RACE reads, holding one entry per CDR3 protein. Of 500,000 to 600,000 distinct CDR3 sequences detected, 20% to 25% appear once; the ten largest clones hold about 0.91%. These records were also assigned to another study, of T cells expressing NK-cell markers.

The V and J genes are TRBV19 and TRBJ2-2; D is undetermined. The sequenced sample was CD4+ T cells sorted from blood. This receptor was taken from a woman aged 18-30 years in good health. Here the CDR3 reads CASLRPTGELFF. The DNA of the CDR3 is TGTGCCAGTTTGCGGCCCACCGGGGAGCTGTTTTTT.